This T cell receptor (beta chain) was recorded in a study of vaccination effects on CD4 cells after COVID-19. On the study more broadly: Before sequencing took place, the ViraFEST assay used viral peptide pools to expand antigen-specific CD4+ T cells.

This table comes from immunoSEQ multiplex PCR, and its TCRdb copy is limited to in-frame clones, with some not included. The sample lists around 26,000 clones; around 70% were seen once. Worth noting for this clone: Its antigen is unknown.

Following culture for around 9 days, CD4+ T cells were isolated. J was trimmed by 0 bases and V by 0 bases; bases with no gene match: 4. CDR1 and CDR2 (germline): SGHNT, YYREEE (reference sequence). The CDR3 runs to 17 residues. This sequence joins TRBV5-4 and TRBJ1-4; TRBD1 matches 8 bases. Sequencing used CD4+ T cells from PBMCs cultured without peptide, obtained before COVID-19 vaccination. This sequence originates from a human donor who received a COVID-19 vaccine. CDR3 in amino acids: CASSLEPTGATNEKLFF. The CDR3 DNA follows: TGTGCCAGCAGCTTGGAGCCGACAGGGGCAACTAATGAAAAACTGTTTTTT.